This is a list of T cell receptor beta chains from one sample in a study of T cell responses to AZD1222 COVID-19 vaccine. The protocol was immunoSEQ multiplex PCR, while the TCRdb copy is restricted to in-frame clones and leaves out a portion. Of 93,000 or so clones in the sample, 88% were seen once. The sequences come from peripheral blood, collected on day 0 of AZD1222 vaccination. These receptor sequences come from an adult in good health. The CDR3 runs from the conserved cysteine through the conserved F or W. The D gene is left open where the match is weak. Size values are once, few and many counts, or a class for expanded clones, and some rows have none.

v_call: TRBV3-1/TRBV3-2
clone_size: once
j_call: TRBJ2-2
d_call: -
cdr3_nt: TGTGCCAGCAGCCCAACAGATAGTATAAACACCGGGGAGCTGTTTTTT
cdr3_aa: CASSPTDSINTGELFF

v_call: TRBV4-1
clone_size: once
j_call: TRBJ1-5
d_call: TRBD1
cdr3_nt: TGCGCCAGCAGTAAAGGGACAGGTTTGATGGAGAATCAGCCCCAGCATTTT
cdr3_aa: CASSKGTGLMENQPQHF

v_call: TRBV7-6
clone_size: few
j_call: TRBJ2-3
d_call: -
cdr3_nt: TGTGCCAGCAGCAACTTATCTTTCCCCGATACGCAGTATTTT
cdr3_aa: CASSNLSFPDTQYF

v_call: TRBV20-1
clone_size: -
j_call: TRBJ2-5
d_call: -
cdr3_nt: TGCAGTGCTAGAGTAGAAGAGACCCAGTACTTC
cdr3_aa: CSARVEETQYF

v_call: TRBV7-6
clone_size: -
j_call: TRBJ2-1
d_call: TRBD1
cdr3_nt: TGTGCCAGCAGCCCGAACCCCGGACAGGGATACAATGAGCAGTTCTTC
cdr3_aa: CASSPNPGQGYNEQFF

v_call: TRBV29-1
clone_size: -
j_call: TRBJ2-2
d_call: -
cdr3_nt: TGCAGCGTCTCCGGGGGACCGAACACCGGGGAGCTGTTTTTT
cdr3_aa: CSVSGGPNTGELFF

v_call: TRBV2
clone_size: -
j_call: TRBJ2-1
d_call: -
cdr3_nt: TGTGCCAGCAGTGATGTTCTCGGTGAGCCATACAATGAGCAGTTCTTC
cdr3_aa: CASSDVLGEPYNEQFF

v_call: TRBV6-6
clone_size: -
j_call: TRBJ1-2
d_call: TRBD1
cdr3_nt: TGTGCCAGCAGTATAGAAACAGGGGTTTATGGCTACACCTTC
cdr3_aa: CASSIETGVYGYTF

v_call: TRBV24-1
clone_size: -
j_call: TRBJ2-3
d_call: TRBD2
cdr3_nt: TGTGCCACCAGTGACCCCGGACTAGCGGGAGGTACAGATACGCAGTATTTT
cdr3_aa: CATSDPGLAGGTDTQYF

v_call: TRBV4-1
clone_size: -
j_call: TRBJ2-5
d_call: -
cdr3_nt: TGCGCCAGCAGCCAAACCTCGGGGTCTGGGTCATTGCCCCAGTACTTC
cdr3_aa: CASSQTSGSGSLPQYF

v_call: TRBV21-1
clone_size: -
j_call: TRBJ1-1
d_call: -
cdr3_nt: TGTGCCAGCAGCAAATTCGGGGACAGGAATAACACTGAAGCTTTCTTT
cdr3_aa: CASSKFGDRNNTEAFF

v_call: TRBV5-5
clone_size: -
j_call: TRBJ1-1
d_call: TRBD1
cdr3_nt: TGTGCCAGCAGCTCCCAACAGGGGCGGAGGGTCACTGAAGCTTTCTTT
cdr3_aa: CASSSQQGRRVTEAFF

v_call: TRBV5-1
clone_size: once
j_call: TRBJ1-3
d_call: TRBD1
cdr3_nt: TGCGCCAGCAGCTTGGAGGGGGCCGATGGAAACACCATATATTTT
cdr3_aa: CASSLEGADGNTIYF

v_call: TRBV6-5
clone_size: -
j_call: TRBJ1-2
d_call: -
cdr3_nt: TGTGCCAGCAGTCGACATTACAACTATGGCTACACCTTC
cdr3_aa: CASSRHYNYGYTF

v_call: TRBV4-3
clone_size: -
j_call: TRBJ1-5
d_call: -
cdr3_nt: TGCGCCAGCAGCCAGGAATGGGACCAGCCCCAGCATTTT
cdr3_aa: CASSQEWDQPQHF